This TCR beta chain was recovered during a study of CD8+ T cells in alopecia areata. RNA was isolated and reverse transcribed to cDNA, the sequencing template. The table came from immunoSEQ multiplex PCR; TCRdb's copy has only in-frame clones and leaves some out. The data contain about 130,000 clones, roughly 61% of them singletons. V was pared by 2 bases and J by 1 base, with 6 bases between. Germline V gene data show CDR1 as GTSNPN and CDR2 as SVGIG (reference sequence). CDR3 size: 13 residues. The specimen was CD4+ T cells sorted from blood, collected at week 0. The receptor was isolated from a human donor with alopecia areata. V and J are TRBV30 and TRBJ1-3; D uncertain. The CDR3 spells CAWSMGSGNTIYF. The CDR3 DNA sequence: TGTGCCTGGAGTATGGGATCTGGAAACACCATATATTTT.